These 3 T cell receptor beta chains were all obtained from the same sample, sequenced in a study of T cell responses to AZD1222 COVID-19 vaccine. Repertoires were generated with immunoSEQ multiplex PCR, while TCRdb's copy carries only in-frame clones and drops some. The table includes roughly 100,000 clones, less than 95% detected once. The sequenced sample was peripheral blood, obtained on day 0 of AZD1222 vaccination. The receptor set was obtained from an adult in good health.

V usage is TRBV9 and J usage is TRBJ2-7; D might be TRBD1 (6 bases). The length of the CDR3 is 14 residues. The germline gives CDR1 SGDLS, CDR2 YYNGEE. The germline V and J ends were trimmed by 7 bases and 2 bases, with 16 bases remaining between them. CDR3 in amino acids: CASSQTGNAYEQYF. The CDR3 region has the DNA TGTGCCAGCTCCCAAACAGGGAATGCCTACGAGCAGTACTTC.

The gene calls are TRBV7-3 and TRBJ2-7, with D uncertain. Germline V CDR1 and CDR2: SGHTA, FQGTGA. V lost 0 bases, J lost 3 bases, and 9 bases lay in between. This CDR3 has 14 residues. The DNA for the CDR3 is TGTGCCAGCAGCTTAACCCCAGGAAGCTACGAGCAGTACTTC. Its protein product is CASSLTPGSYEQYF.

This clone showed up just a few times. Other DNA sequences of this sample code for an identical CDR3. V gene TRBV6-5 combines with J gene TRBJ1-1; D is ambiguous. The V gene lost 6 bases and the J gene lost 0 bases, with 8 bases spanning the gap. This CDR3 contains 13 residues. CDR1 and CDR2 (germline): MNHEY, SVGAGI. The CDR3 loop reads CASSRTVNTEAFF. CDR3 sequence (DNA): TGTGCCAGCAGCAGAACAGTGAACACTGAAGCTTTCTTT.